This T cell receptor beta chain was identified in a study of blood T cell repertoires in COVID-19. CDR3 length: 15 amino acids. CDR1 and CDR2 (germline): MDHEN, SYDVKM. Trimming left V 2 bases short and J 7 bases short, with 17 bases between. Participants were aged roughly 18 to 95 years, lived in roughly 25 US areas, and enrolled virtually. Some clones are missing from TCRdb's copy, which holds only in-frame ones; the method was immunoSEQ multiplex PCR. The sample has some 250,000 clones, about 90% seen once. The specimen sequenced was PBMCs or T cells enriched from blood (not recorded which). This chain connects TRBV28 to TRBJ1-2; TRBD1 is a possible D gene (5 bases). The clonotype was recovered from a woman aged 40 to 50 with acute COVID-19. CDR3 loop: CASSLAVPQGTGYTF. In nucleotides, the CDR3 is TGTGCCAGCAGTTTAGCCGTCCCTCAGGGTACTGGCTACACCTTC.